This is a list of T cell receptor beta chains from one sample in a study of shared clonotypes between healthy human individuals. This table comes from immunoSEQ multiplex PCR, and its TCRdb copy is limited to in-frame clones, with some not included. The data hold under 600,000 clones, with roughly 98% observed a single time. Specimen: naive CD8+ T cells sorted from blood. These receptors came from a man aged 30-40 years in good health. Each CDR3 is given with its conserved first and last residue. The D gene is left open where the match is weak. Clone size is given for some rows only: seen once, a few or many times, or a class if the clone is expanded.

cdr3_nt | cdr3_aa | clone_size | j_call | v_call | d_call
TGTGCCAGCTCACCACTGGACAGGACTTATAGCAATCAGCCCCAGCATTTT | CASSPLDRTYSNQPQHF | NA | TRBJ1-5 | TRBV18 | TRBD1
TGTGCCAGCCTCCGGGAGGAGGCGGCCAATGAGCAGTTCTTC | CASLREEAANEQFF | NA | TRBJ2-1 | TRBV16 | TRBD2
TGTGCCAGCAGTTTAGAGCGTTTCATGAACACTGAAGCTTTCTTT | CASSLERFMNTEAFF | NA | TRBJ1-1 | TRBV28 | NA
TGTGCCAGCAGCTTGGACAGACACACCGGGGAGCTGTTTTTT | CASSLDRHTGELFF | NA | TRBJ2-2 | TRBV5-4 | NA
TGCGCCAGCAGGCGGGAGGGACCCTACGAGCAGTACTTC | CASRREGPYEQYF | NA | TRBJ2-7 | TRBV5-1 | TRBD2
TGTGCCAGCAGTTTAAGGGACAGGGGGAACATTCAGTACTTC | CASSLRDRGNIQYF | once | TRBJ2-4 | TRBV28 | TRBD1
TGTGCCAGTAGTATTTCTCCAACAGGGGTGAACACTGAAGCTTTCTTT | CASSISPTGVNTEAFF | NA | TRBJ1-1 | TRBV19 | TRBD1
TGTGCCAGCAGATTTAATCAGCCCCAGCATTTT | CASRFNQPQHF | NA | TRBJ1-5 | TRBV2 | NA
TGTGCCAGCGGGGGGGGACAGGCTGAAGCTTTCTTT | CASGGGQAEAFF | NA | TRBJ1-1 | TRBV2 | TRBD1
TGCAGCGTTGTAGGACTAGCGGGAGTTGCTGGGGCCAACGTCCTGACTTTC | CSVVGLAGVAGANVLTF | NA | TRBJ2-6 | TRBV29-1 | TRBD2
TGTGCCAGCAGCTTGGGCGATCTTGGGGATGAGCAGTTCTTC | CASSLGDLGDEQFF | NA | TRBJ2-1 | TRBV7-3 | NA
TGTGCCAGCAGCTTAAGGGGACAGGGAGTAGACTACGAGCAGTACTTC | CASSLRGQGVDYEQYF | NA | TRBJ2-7 | TRBV7-9 | TRBD1
TGTGCCAGCACTAGGGGAGGAAACTATGGCTACACCTTC | CASTRGGNYGYTF | NA | TRBJ1-2 | TRBV27 | NA
TGTGCCAGCAGCTTAGCGCTTGGGACAGGGGCCGGATATGGCTACACCTTC | CASSLALGTGAGYGYTF | NA | TRBJ1-2 | TRBV7-8 | TRBD1
TGTGCCAGCAGCTTAGACAGGGATGCTAACTATGGCTACACCTTC | CASSLDRDANYGYTF | NA | TRBJ1-2 | TRBV7-9 | NA
TGTGCCAGCAGCCCGCCCTCTGGGGCCAACGTCCTGACTTTC | CASSPPSGANVLTF | NA | TRBJ2-6 | TRBV5-4 | NA
TGTGCCACCACGGGGGGAGGGGATCAGCCCCAGCATTTT | CATTGGGDQPQHF | NA | TRBJ1-5 | TRBV6-6 | NA
TGTGCTAGTGCCCGACAGGGGGGCGACGAGCAGTACTTC | CASARQGGDEQYF | NA | TRBJ2-7 | TRBV12-5 | TRBD1
TGTGCCAGCAGTAGAGGGTCTAACTACAATGAGCAGTTCTTC | CASSRGSNYNEQFF | NA | TRBJ2-1 | TRBV2 | NA
TGTGCCAGCAGCCCCCGGACTAGCGGGCTCTACAATGAGCAGTTCTTC | CASSPRTSGLYNEQFF | NA | TRBJ2-1 | TRBV5-4 | TRBD2
TGCGCCAGCAGCCAAGCCGCGGAGACTAGCGGGACCGGGGAGCTGTTTTTT | CASSQAAETSGTGELFF | NA | TRBJ2-2 | TRBV4-3 | TRBD2
TGTGCCAGCAATGAAGGACTAGCCCAAGAGACCCAGTACTTC | CASNEGLAQETQYF | NA | TRBJ2-5 | TRBV9 | TRBD2
TGTGCCAGCAGCTTGGGACTAGCGGTCTACAATGAGCAGTTCTTC | CASSLGLAVYNEQFF | NA | TRBJ2-1 | TRBV5-5 | TRBD2
TGTGCCAGCAGCCCTAGAGACAGCGTTTGGAACACTGAAGCTTTCTTT | CASSPRDSVWNTEAFF | NA | TRBJ1-1 | TRBV11-2 | NA
TGTGCCAGCAGCTTAGCGGACCTAGGGATTGAGCAGTTCTTC | CASSLADLGIEQFF | NA | TRBJ2-1 | TRBV7-2 | NA
TGTGCCAGCAGATCCCTAGCGGGATCCCCAGATACGCAGTATTTT | CASRSLAGSPDTQYF | NA | TRBJ2-3 | TRBV7-8 | TRBD2
TGTGCCAGCAGAGGACTAGCCTACGAGCAGTACTTC | CASRGLAYEQYF | NA | TRBJ2-7 | TRBV27 | TRBD2
TGTGCCAGTGGACAGGGAAAAGTCTACGAGCAGTACTTC | CASGQGKVYEQYF | once | TRBJ2-7 | TRBV27 | TRBD1
TGTGCCTGGAGTGTACCTGGGGGCCTTTACAATGAGCAGTTCTTC | CAWSVPGGLYNEQFF | NA | TRBJ2-1 | TRBV30 | NA
TGTGCCAACGTGGAGAGGGGGACCCAGTACTTC | CANVERGTQYF | NA | TRBJ2-5 | TRBV2 | NA
TGTGCCAGCAGCTTCTCAGCAGGGGGCTTGGATGAGCAGTTCTTC | CASSFSAGGLDEQFF | NA | TRBJ2-1 | TRBV11-2 | TRBD1
TGTGCCAGCAGCGATCGGCATTTT | CASSDRHF | once | TRBJ1-5 | TRBV9 | NA
TGCGCCGGCCAACCTCGACAGGCCGGATATGGCTACACCTTC | CAGQPRQAGYGYTF | NA | TRBJ1-2 | TRBV10-1 | NA
TGTGCCAGCAGAAACTCACTAGAGACCCAGTACTTC | CASRNSLETQYF | NA | TRBJ2-5 | TRBV27 | NA
TGTGCCAGCAGCAGTGGGAGGGGGGTTAATCAGCCCCAGCATTTT | CASSSGRGVNQPQHF | NA | TRBJ1-5 | TRBV11-2 | NA
TGTGCCAGCAGCCTCCCCGACAGGGGTTACAATGAGCAGTTCTTC | CASSLPDRGYNEQFF | NA | TRBJ2-1 | TRBV7-9 | TRBD1
TGTGCCAGCAGTTTAAGGACCCCTCGAGAGACCCAGTACTTC | CASSLRTPRETQYF | NA | TRBJ2-5 | TRBV27 | NA
TGTGCCAGCAGGGGGTCTAGCGTCCAAGAGACCCAGTACTTC | CASRGSSVQETQYF | once | TRBJ2-5 | TRBV5-4 | NA
TGTGCCAGCAGCTTAGATATTTCCGCACCCGGGACAGGGGCCTATGGCTACACCTTC | CASSLDISAPGTGAYGYTF | once | TRBJ1-2 | TRBV11-2 | TRBD1
TGCAGCGTTGCGCTAGCGGGAGGAGAGTACTTC | CSVALAGGEYF | NA | TRBJ2-5 | TRBV29-1 | TRBD2
TGTGCCAGCAGCCGGACTAGCGGGAGGGGCGAGCAGTACTTC | CASSRTSGRGEQYF | NA | TRBJ2-7 | TRBV7-9 | TRBD2
TGTGCCAGCAGCTTAGGAGCCGGGACCTACTCCTACGAGCAGTACTTC | CASSLGAGTYSYEQYF | NA | TRBJ2-7 | TRBV7-9 | NA
TGTGCCAGCAGTTCCGGGCACGGATCCTACGAGCAGTACTTC | CASSSGHGSYEQYF | NA | TRBJ2-7 | TRBV28 | NA
TGTGCCAGCAGTACAGCAACAAAAACTGCTAACTATGGCTACACCTTC | CASSTATKTANYGYTF | NA | TRBJ1-2 | TRBV27 | NA
TGTGCCAGCAGCTCCGGGACAGGGGGCCGCCGTCCGGTAGAGACCCAGTACTTC | CASSSGTGGRRPVETQYF | NA | TRBJ2-5 | TRBV7-6 | TRBD1
TGCAGCGTTGAATTTAGACAGGGCTACACCTTC | CSVEFRQGYTF | NA | TRBJ1-2 | TRBV29-1 | NA
TGTGCCATCAGTGAGAGGGGAGGGTGGGATGAGCAGTTCTTC | CAISERGGWDEQFF | NA | TRBJ2-1 | TRBV10-3 | TRBD2
TGTGCCAGCAGCGGATCTAGCGGGTCGGAACTCTACGAGCAGTACTTC | CASSGSSGSELYEQYF | NA | TRBJ2-7 | TRBV7-9 | TRBD2
TGTGCCATCAGTGAAACTAGCGGAGCAACCGGGGAGCTGTTTTTT | CAISETSGATGELFF | NA | TRBJ2-2 | TRBV10-3 | TRBD2
TGCGCCAGCACCCATTCACAGTCCTACAATGAGCAGTTCTTC | CASTHSQSYNEQFF | once | TRBJ2-1 | TRBV5-1 | NA
TGTGCCAGCAGCTTAGTTGGAGCGGGATCAGATACGCAGTATTTT | CASSLVGAGSDTQYF | NA | TRBJ2-3 | TRBV7-6 | TRBD2
TGTGCCAGCAGCTTATCTCCCAGGGTCGTATATGGCTACACCTTC | CASSLSPRVVYGYTF | NA | TRBJ1-2 | TRBV7-2 | NA